This T cell receptor beta chain was sequenced in a study of blood T cells in healthy people across ages. Study conclusions and caveats: As naive T cell percentage varied, TCR beta diversity correlated strongly with it.

Concerning this clonotype itself: Antigen specificity is unknown.

Per germline, CDR1 SQVTM and CDR2 ANQGSEA. There are 13 residues in the CDR3. Then a second PCR, running about 6 to 11 cycles, was carried out with a sample-barcoded 5' primer and a J-beta primer mix. Each CDR3 protein gets one entry after TCRdb re-called the 5' RACE reads with MiXCR. The sample lists about 670,000 distinct CDR3 sequences, roughly two fifths occurring once. The origin of this receptor is a man at least 80 years old in good health. The sequencing sample was made of blood. The genes are TRBV29-1 and TRBJ2-5; 8 bases align to TRBD1. The closer fit of TRBJ2-7 to the DNA end suggests the J call may be wrong. The CDR3 sequence is CSAAGTGNLEQYF. In DNA form, the CDR3 reads TGCAGCGCCGCCGGGACAGGAAACCTCGAGCAGTACTTC.